One TCR beta chain is described in this entry. The antigen is not known. The data belong to a study of cytomegalovirus exposure and HLA in healthy donors. Findings and limits, study-wide: In a later analysis, V- and J-gene trimming of beta chains associated with a DCLRE1C missense variant, replicated independently. The authors listed roughly 150 TCR beta chains as cytomegalovirus-associated. Across HLA loci, a later analysis found differing TCR association rates, with DRB1 most and HLA-C fewest.

This CDR3 has 17 residues. Germline trimming cut 5 bases from V and 12 bases from J; bases unmatched to any gene: 22. Germline V gene lookup returns CDR1 SGHVS and CDR2 FNYEAQ. Use of 60 Vbeta and 13 Jbeta primers characterized the PCR. The protocol was immunoSEQ multiplex PCR, while the TCRdb copy is restricted to in-frame clones and leaves out a portion. The sample includes about 140,000 clones, approximately 80% seen only once; the top ten take around 2.4%. The rearrangement uses TRBV7-6 and TRBJ2-1, with TRBD2 matching 7 bases. Sequenced: PBMCs. The source is a man aged 45-60 years in good health and CMV-seronegative. CDR3 sequence (DNA): TGTGCCAGCAGCCACACCGCTGCTGGGCGGGAGATTATTAGGCAGTTCTTC. Translation: CASSHTAAGREIIRQFF. The full variable domain, in which reference TRBV7-6 and TRBJ2-1 provide the parts outside the CDR3, is GAGVSQSPRYKVTKRGQDVALRCDPISGHVSLYWYRQALGQGPEFLTYFNYEAQQDKSGLPNDRFSAERPEGSISTLTIQRTEQRDSAMYRCASSHTAAGREIIRQFFGPGTRLTVL.